Below, 9 T cell receptor beta chains from the same sample are listed, as sequenced in a study of molecular identifiers for immune sequencing clone quantification. TCRdb itself ran the PCR reads through MiXCR, one entry per CDR3 protein. The top ten hold approximately 0.8% of the sample, which has about 500,000 distinct CDR3 sequences, about 22% seen once. Source material: naive CD8+ T cells from blood, with Jurkat cell RNA spiked in. Subset: FACS-sorted CD8+CD4-CCR7+CD45RA+ naive T cells. Every receptor here comes from a human donor in good health. Some libraries in this study had Jurkat cell RNA spiked in.

This clonotype appeared many times. The chain links TRBV7-2 to TRBJ1-3, with D tentatively TRBD1 (5 bases). Germline assignment: CDR1 SGHTA and CDR2 FQGNSA. CDR3 size: 15 residues. Deletions cut 5 bases from V and 0 bases from J, with 11 bases between. The CDR3 sequence is CASSPGPLSGNTIYF. Written as DNA, the CDR3 is TGTGCCAGCAGCCCGGGGCCCCTCTCTGGAAACACCATATATTTT.

About this clonotype itself: With a much larger clone just one base away, this may be a read error. The chain has TRBV4-3 and TRBJ2-3, with 9 nucleotides matching TRBD2. Germline V lookup: CDR1 LGHNA, CDR2 YSLEER. The CDR3 runs 15 residues. CDR3 nucleotides: TGCGCCAGCAGCCAAGATAGCGGGGGCACAGATACGCGGTATTTT. Protein product: CASSQDSGGTDTRYF.

The chain carries TRBV12-2 and TRBJ1-6; TRBD1 reflects the table's D call only, with no check against the DNA. TRBV12-2 is a known pseudogene. The CDR3 is 16 residues long. In nucleotides, the CDR3 is TGTGCAAGTCGCTCCAAAGGGGCGAAGTGTAATTCACCCCTCCACTTT. This codes for CASRSKGAKCNSPLHF.

This clonotype was recorded many times. V and J are TRBV29-1 and TRBJ1-1, with D hard to call. Per germline, CDR1 SQVTM and CDR2 ANQGSEA. This CDR3 is built from 15 residues. V was clipped by 2 bases and J by 0 bases, with 13 bases between them. The DNA for the CDR3 is TGCAGCGTTGAACGGGCATCTGACATGAACACTGAAGCTTTCTTT. The encoded protein is CSVERASDMNTEAFF.

This chain links TRBV27 with TRBJ2-7; 11 nucleotides agree with TRBD1. The germline CDR1 and CDR2 sequences are MNHEY and SMNVEV (reference sequence). CDR3 length: 17 residues. With 3 bases clipped from V and 3 bases from J, the junction kept 10 bases outside the gene matches. CDR3 region: CASSLGTGGSLIYEQYF. In nucleotides, the CDR3 is TGTGCCAGCAGTTTGGGGACAGGGGGTTCTCTTATCTACGAGCAGTACTTC.

The chain combines TRBV12-3 or TRBV12-4 with TRBJ2-5; 10 bases match TRBD1. Losses at the gene ends were 4 bases for V and 5 bases for J; bases not matched to a gene: 7. CDR3 length: 15 residues. For the CDR3, the DNA is TGTGCCAGCAGTTCCGGACAGGGGGGTATTGAGACCCAGTACTTC. Translation: CASSSGQGGIETQYF.

The rearrangement joins TRBV10-3 to TRBJ2-1; 13 bases map to TRBD2. CDR1 is ENHRY, CDR2 SYGVKD, per germline. Trimming at V came to 7 bases and at J to 1 base, leaving 10 bases not matched to a gene. This CDR3 has 18 residues. Here the CDR3 DNA reads TGTGCCATCATGGTCCAAACTAGCGGGGGGGCATCCTACAATGAGCAGTTCTTC. Encoded protein: CAIMVQTSGGASYNEQFF.

This sequence joins TRBV7-9 and TRBJ1-6; D is unclear. The germline V gene has CDR1 SEHNR and CDR2 FQNEAQ (reference sequence). The CDR3 spans 13 residues. The V and J ends lost 3 bases and 6 bases respectively, with 6 bases between them. Here the CDR3 reads CASSFGSNSPLHF. The CDR3 coding sequence is TGTGCCAGCAGCTTCGGGTCTAATTCACCCCTCCACTTT. Filled out from reference TRBV7-9 and TRBJ1-6, the complete variable domain reads DTGVSQNPRHKITKRGQNVTFRCDPISEHNRLYWYRQTLGQGPEFLTYFQNEAQLEKSRLLSDRFSAERPKGSFSTLEIQRTEQGDSAMYLCASSFGSNSPLHFGNGTRLTVT.

Turning to this clonotype: This may be a read error: a much more frequent sequence differs by one nucleotide. This rearrangement joins TRBV25-1 to TRBJ2-1; 13 bases agree with TRBD2. Germline CDR1 and CDR2: MGHDK and SYGVNS. The CDR3 has 15 residues. The CDR3 loop is CASSGTSGSWNGQFF. For the CDR3, the DNA is TGTGCCAGCAGTGGGACTAGCGGGAGTTGGAATGGGCAGTTCTTC.